This T cell receptor (beta chain) was sequenced for a study of blood T cell repertoires in COVID-19. For the study at large: Samples representing acute and convalescent COVID-19 were sourced from the United States, Italy and Spain. T cells, B-cell-depleted T cells, or PBMCs supplied cDNA or gDNA.

Germline assignment: CDR1 SGHDT and CDR2 YYEEEE. Losses at the gene ends were 3 bases for V and 8 bases for J; bases not matched to a gene: 10. There are 15 residues in the CDR3. In the original workflow: Amplification from reference gene primers served as the basis for estimated nucleated cell counts. Profiled with immunoSEQ multiplex PCR; TCRdb holds only in-frame clones, not every one. V and J calls and clone size follow that table, whereas D and trimming were derived from the DNA. The sample has about 160,000 clones; around three quarters are singletons. The chain combines TRBV5-6 with TRBJ1-2; 10 bases agree with TRBD1. The clonotype was recovered from a man in his 60s with acute or convalescent COVID-19. Sequencing was carried out using peripheral blood. The CDR3 is CASSYGTGVVYGYTF. As DNA, the CDR3 is TGTGCCAGCAGCTACGGGACAGGGGTGGTATACGGCTACACCTTC.